The sequence of this T cell receptor beta chain was determined in a study of Graves' ophthalmopathy and Graves' hyperthyroidism. Lactation, pregnancy, uncontrolled infections and other autoimmune diseases were all grounds for excluding patients. This clonotype came up many times. Scientists amplified the TCR beta CDR3 regions from RNA transcripts. First-round RT-PCR used HTBI primers; second-round multiplex PCR followed. Each CDR3 protein is one row after TCRdb ran MiXCR on the multiplex PCR reads. The top ten hold 2% to 2.5% of the sample, which has a few hundred thousand distinct CDR3 sequences, approximately 18% seen once. This CDR3 contains 12 residues. V dropped 4 bases and J dropped 5 bases, with 9 bases sitting between them. The germline V gene has CDR1 SGHVS and CDR2 FQNEAQ.

The sequencing sample was made of peripheral blood. The rearrangement links TRBV7-8 to TRBJ2-7; tentative D call: TRBD1 (5 bases). This clonotype was obtained from an adult woman with stable Graves' hyperthyroidism. The CDR3 sequence is CASSSGIHEQYF. CDR3 bases: TGTGCCAGCAGCTCAGGGATCCACGAGCAGTACTTC.